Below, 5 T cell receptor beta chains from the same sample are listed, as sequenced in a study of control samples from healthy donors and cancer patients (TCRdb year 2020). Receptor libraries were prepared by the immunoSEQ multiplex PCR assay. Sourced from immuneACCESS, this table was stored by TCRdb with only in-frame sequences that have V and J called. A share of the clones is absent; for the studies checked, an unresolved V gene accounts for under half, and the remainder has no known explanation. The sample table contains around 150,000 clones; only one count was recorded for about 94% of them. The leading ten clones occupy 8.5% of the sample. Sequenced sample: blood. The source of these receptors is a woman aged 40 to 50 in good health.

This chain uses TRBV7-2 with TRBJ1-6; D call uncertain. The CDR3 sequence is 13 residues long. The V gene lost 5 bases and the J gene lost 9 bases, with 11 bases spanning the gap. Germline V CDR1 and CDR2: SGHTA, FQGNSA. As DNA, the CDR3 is TGTGCCAGCAGCCTAGATTTCGGTTCACCCCTCCACTTT. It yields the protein CASSLDFGSPLHF.

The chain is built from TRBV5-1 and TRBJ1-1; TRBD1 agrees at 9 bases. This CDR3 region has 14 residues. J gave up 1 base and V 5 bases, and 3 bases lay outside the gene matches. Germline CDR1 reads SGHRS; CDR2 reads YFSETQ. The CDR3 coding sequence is TGCGCCAGCAGGGAGGACAGGGGGAACACTGAAGCTTTCTTT. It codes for CASREDRGNTEAFF.

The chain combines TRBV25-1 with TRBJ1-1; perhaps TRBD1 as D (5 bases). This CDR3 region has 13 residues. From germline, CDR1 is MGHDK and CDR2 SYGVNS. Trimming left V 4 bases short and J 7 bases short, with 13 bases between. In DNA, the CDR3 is TGTGCCAGCAGTGCAGGGCCCCCCTATGAAGCTTTCTTT. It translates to CASSAGPPYEAFF.

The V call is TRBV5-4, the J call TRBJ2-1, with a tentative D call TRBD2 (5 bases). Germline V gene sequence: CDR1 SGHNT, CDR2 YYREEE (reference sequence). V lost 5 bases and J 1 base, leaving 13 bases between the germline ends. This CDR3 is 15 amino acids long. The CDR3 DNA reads TGTGCCAGCAGATATCATCCGGGATCCTACAATGAGCAGTTCTTC. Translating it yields CASRYHPGSYNEQFF.

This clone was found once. The CDR3 coding sequence is TGTGCCAGCAGCCGGACGACCTCTGAAGCTTTCTTT. Translation: CASSRTTSEAFF. This rearrangement joins TRBV12-3 or TRBV12-4 to TRBJ1-1; D is uncertain. This CDR3 is built from 12 residues. V lost 6 bases to trimming and J lost 6 bases, with 11 bases between them.